The 32 T cell receptor beta chains listed next were all sequenced from one sample in a study of early T cells in non-severe SARS-CoV-2 infection. TCRdb re-analysed the 5' RACE reads in MiXCR, keeping a single row per CDR3 protein. The table shows some 91,000 distinct CDR3 sequences, with around 13% occurring only once. The source material was whole blood. These receptors were taken from an adult who was a healthcare worker with PCR-confirmed SARS-CoV-2 infection or an uninfected control (not recorded which).

The V call is TRBV7-9, the J call TRBJ2-5; no clear D. CDR1 is SEHNR, CDR2 FQNEAQ, per germline (reference sequence). Deletions cut 5 bases from V and 7 bases from J, with 14 bases between. CDR3 length equals 13 residues. The CDR3 reads CASSPLDHGTQYF. The DNA of the CDR3 is TGTGCCAGCAGCCCTCTTGACCATGGGACCCAGTACTTC.

Many counts were recorded for this clonotype. V is TRBV4-1 and J is TRBJ1-1; D not certain. Deletions cut 3 bases from V and 3 bases from J, with 8 bases between. CDR1 and CDR2 from the germline V gene are MGHRA and YSYEKL. The CDR3 runs 13 residues. Here the CDR3 DNA reads TGCGCCAGCAGCCAGCCCTGGGACACTGAAGCTTTCTTT. Translated: CASSQPWDTEAFF.

The genes are TRBV11-1 and TRBJ2-5; 8 positions agree with TRBD2. Germline lookup yields CDR1 SGHAT and CDR2 FQDESV (reference sequence). Trimming took 7 bases from V and 5 from J; bases not matched to a gene: 3. The CDR3 length is 12 residues. The CDR3 here is CASTTGGETQYF. CDR3 DNA sequence: TGTGCCAGCACTACGGGAGGGGAGACCCAGTACTTC.

The genes are TRBV4-2 and TRBJ1-3, with D perhaps matching TRBD1 (5 bases). This CDR3 is 17 amino acids long. V was trimmed by 0 bases and J by 1 base, leaving 13 bases between them. Per the germline V gene, CDR1 is LGHNA and CDR2 is YNFKEQ. The CDR3 loop is CASSQDSGQKSGNTIYF. The CDR3 DNA follows: TGTGCCAGCAGCCAAGATTCGGGGCAGAAGTCTGGAAACACCATATATTTT.

This clonotype was found a few times. The J gene is TRBJ2-1, the V gene TRBV7-2; a possible D gene is TRBD2 (6 bases). V was pared by 5 bases and J by 4 bases, with 18 bases between. This CDR3 contains 16 residues. Germline CDR1 reads SGHTA; CDR2 reads FQGNSA. The CDR3 nucleotides read TGTGCCAGCAGCAGCCTCTCGGGACTGACATACAATGAGCAGTTCTTC. This gives the protein CASSSLSGLTYNEQFF.

J is TRBJ2-1 and V is TRBV3-1; 12 nucleotides align to TRBD2. Germline loops: CDR1 LGHDT, CDR2 YNNKEL (reference sequence). V lost 4 bases to trimming and J lost 8 bases; unmatched junction nucleotides: 9. There are 16 residues in the CDR3. CDR3 loop: CASSPSGGASYYEQFF. For the CDR3, the DNA is TGTGCCAGCAGCCCTAGCGGGGGGGCCAGTTACTATGAGCAGTTCTTC.

The rearrangement joins TRBV29-1 to TRBJ1-1; 7 bases are a match to TRBD1. Trimming removed 2 bases from V and 10 bases from J; junction bases left unmatched: 13. CDR1 and CDR2 (germline): SQVTM, ANQGSEA. The CDR3 totals 14 residues. CDR3 nucleotides: TGCAGCGTTGAAATCAATCAGGTGACAGGGCTAGCTTTCTTT. It translates to CSVEINQVTGLAFF.

V usage is TRBV6-1 and J usage is TRBJ1-4, with D perhaps TRBD1 (5 bases). CDR1 is MNHNS and CDR2 is SASEGT in the germline V gene. CDR3 length: 15 amino acids. Trimming took 1 base from V and 6 from J, leaving 12 bases between them. The CDR3 sequence is CASSEGWGIDEKLFF. In nucleotides, the CDR3 is TGTGCCAGCAGTGAAGGGTGGGGGATTGATGAAAAACTGTTTTTT.

This clonotype was detected only a few times. The V gene is TRBV5-1, the J gene TRBJ2-2, with a possible D match to TRBD1 (6 bases). CDR3 length: 15 amino acids. The germline gives CDR1 SGHRS, CDR2 YFSETQ. Trimming shortened V by 2 bases and J by 1 base, and 9 bases separated the two germline ends. The CDR3 loop reads CASSLQGMNTGELFF. CDR3 sequence (DNA): TGCGCCAGCAGCTTACAGGGAATGAACACCGGGGAGCTGTTTTTT. Together with reference TRBV5-1 and TRBJ2-2, the CDR3 gives the full variable domain: KAGVTQTPRYLIKTRGQQVTLSCSPISGHRSVSWYQQTPGQGLQFLFEYFSETQRNKGNFPGRFSGRQFSNSRSEMNVSTLELGDSALYLCASSLQGMNTGELFFGEGSRLTVL.

The rearrangement links TRBV12-3 or TRBV12-4 to TRBJ1-4, with 11 bases lining up with TRBD1. The CDR3 is made up of 16 amino acids. The J segment lost 7 bases and the V segment lost 5 bases, leaving 9 bases of the junction unmatched. For the CDR3, the DNA is TGTGCCAGCAGTCCCCCCGGGACAGGGGGTGGTGAAAAACTGTTTTTT. Amino acids: CASSPPGTGGGEKLFF.

This chain connects TRBV6-6 to TRBJ1-3; tentative D call: TRBD1 (5 bases). The CDR3 contains 13 residues. Trimming took 11 bases from V and 2 from J, leaving 13 bases between them. CDR1 is MNHNY and CDR2 is SVGAGI in the germline V gene (reference sequence). The CDR3 is CAVRGLPGNTIYF. CDR3 coding DNA: TGTGCCGTAAGGGGCCTTCCTGGAAACACCATATATTTT.

The V and J genes are TRBV3-1 and TRBJ1-4; 7 bases align to TRBD1. The CDR3 totals 14 residues. Germline CDR1 and CDR2: LGHDT and YNNKEL (reference sequence). The V and J ends lost 4 bases and 7 bases, in that order; junction bases with no gene match: 6. Here the CDR3 DNA reads TGTGCCAGCAGCCGAAGACAGGGCAGTGAAAAACTGTTTTTT. Amino acids: CASSRRQGSEKLFF.

Many counts were recorded for this clonotype. The rearrangement uses TRBV9 and TRBJ2-1; TRBD2 matches 9 bases. J lost 7 bases, V lost 4 bases, and 6 bases had no gene match. The CDR3 runs 14 residues. CDR1 and CDR2 (germline): SGDLS, YYNGEE. Written as DNA, the CDR3 is TGTGCCAGCAGCACAGCGGGGGGATGGAATGAGCAGTTCTTC. Translation gives CASSTAGGWNEQFF.

CDR3 amino acids: CASSSGPRSYEQYF. The CDR3 bases are TGTGCCAGCAGTTCTGGCCCCCGCTCCTACGAGCAGTACTTC. This chain links TRBV7-9 with TRBJ2-7; no firm D call. This CDR3 region has 14 residues. Germline CDR1 and CDR2: SEHNR and FQNEAQ (reference sequence). The ends were cut back, 6 bases at V and 0 bases at J, with 12 bases in the middle.

This clonotype was observed a few times. V gene TRBV6-6 combines with J gene TRBJ2-7, with TRBD2 matching over 7 bases. V lost 6 bases, J lost 0 bases, and 8 bases stayed unmatched. The CDR3 sequence is 15 residues long. Germline V gene sequence: CDR1 MNHNY, CDR2 SVGAGI (reference sequence). CDR3 DNA sequence: TGTGCCAGCAGGTCAGGGCGGGGGAGCTCCTACGAGCAGTACTTC. Translating gives CASRSGRGSSYEQYF.

The rearrangement joins TRBV19 to TRBJ1-4, with 7 bases aligning to TRBD1. Unmatched junction bases numbered 7, after V lost 7 bases and J lost 8 bases. Germline lookup yields CDR1 LNHDA and CDR2 SQIVND (reference sequence). The CDR3 has 13 residues. The CDR3 coding sequence is TGTGCCAGTACCAACAGGGGTTACGAAAAACTGTTTTTT. Its protein is CASTNRGYEKLFF.

V and J are TRBV7-2 and TRBJ2-2; D possibly corresponds to TRBD2 (6 bases). Germline CDR1 is SGHTA and CDR2 is FQGNSA. V was trimmed by 5 bases and J by 0 bases, leaving 13 bases between them. The CDR3 sequence is 16 residues long. CDR3 sequence: CASSPPGGANTGELFF. CDR3 DNA: TGTGCCAGCAGCCCACCCGGCGGGGCGAACACCGGGGAGCTGTTTTTT. The full variable domain, with the rest looked up from reference TRBV7-2 and TRBJ2-2, is GAGVSQSPSNKVTEKGKDVELRCDPISGHTALYWYRQSLGQGLEFLIYFQGNSAPDKSGLPSDRFSAERTGGSVSTLTIQRTQQEDSAVYLCASSPPGGANTGELFFGEGSRLTVL.

V and J are TRBV4-3 and TRBJ2-7; possibly TRBD1 or TRBD2 for D (6 bases each). The CDR3 has 14 amino acids. Germline V CDR1 and CDR2: LGHNA, YSLEER. V lost 1 base and J 7 bases, leaving 14 bases between the germline ends. The DNA of the CDR3 is TGCGCCAGCAGCCAAGTTGTTGGGGGGCGGGAGCAGTACTTC. Amino acids: CASSQVVGGREQYF.

The CDR3 here is CSVEGWASGNTDTQYF. As DNA, the CDR3 is TGCAGCGTTGAGGGGTGGGCTAGCGGAAACACAGATACGCAGTATTTT. The chain is built from TRBV29-1 and TRBJ2-3; 7 positions match TRBD2. CDR1 and CDR2 (germline): SQVTM, ANQGSEA. V lost 3 bases, J lost 2 bases, and 11 bases stayed unmatched. The CDR3 length is 16 residues.

This clonotype was found many times. The chain joins TRBV12-3 or TRBV12-4 to TRBJ1-4, with D tentatively TRBD1 (5 bases). Trimming pared 2 bases from V and 11 bases from J, leaving 6 bases between. This CDR3 comprises 11 residues. The CDR3 is CASSLRGKLFF. The DNA for the CDR3 is TGTGCCAGCAGTTTACGGGGGAAACTGTTTTTT.

In this sample, this clonotype turned up a few times. The chain is built from TRBV11-2 and TRBJ1-2; possibly TRBD1 for D (6 bases). Trimming removed 5 bases from V and 4 bases from J, with 11 bases in between. Germline V CDR1 and CDR2: SGHAT, FQNNGV. CDR3 size: 13 residues. Here the CDR3 DNA reads TGTGCCAGCAGCGCGTGGACAGCCTATGGCTACACCTTC. Protein sequence: CASSAWTAYGYTF.

This clonotype was seen only a few times. V gene TRBV20-1 combines with J gene TRBJ1-2; weak D call: TRBD1 (6 bases). Between the trimmed V and J ends, which lost 5 bases and 2 bases, there was a span of 15 bases. The CDR3 sequence is 14 residues long. From germline, CDR1 is DFQATT and CDR2 SNEGSKA (reference sequence). The CDR3 reads CSASKTGLNYGYTF. CDR3 bases: TGCAGTGCTTCGAAAACAGGGCTCAACTATGGCTACACCTTC.

Many counts were recorded for this clonotype. The V and J genes are TRBV20-1 and TRBJ1-3, with D possibly matching TRBD1 (6 bases). V gave up 5 bases and J gave up 4 bases, with 9 bases separating them. CDR1 is DFQATT and CDR2 is SNEGSKA in the germline V gene (reference sequence). This CDR3 comprises 12 residues. The CDR3 nucleotides are TGCAGTGCTGTTGGACAGGGAAACACCATATATTTT. Protein: CSAVGQGNTIYF.

This clonotype was seen repeatedly, ten times or more. The rearrangement links TRBV27 to TRBJ2-1, with 11 bases fitting TRBD2. CDR3 length: 16 amino acids. Germline V lookup: CDR1 MNHEY, CDR2 SMNVEV (reference sequence). Losses at the gene ends were 5 bases for V and 2 bases for J; bases not matched to a gene: 5. CDR3 protein: CASSTHSGGAYNEQFF. The CDR3 nucleotides are TGTGCCAGCAGTACCCATAGCGGGGGGGCCTACAATGAGCAGTTCTTC.

This clonotype showed up many times. The chain is built from TRBV2 and TRBJ2-7; D not certain. CDR3 length equals 11 residues. Per the germline V gene, CDR1 is SNHLY and CDR2 is FYNNEI. V lost 7 bases and J lost 6, with 10 bases in between. The CDR3 coding sequence is TGTGCCAGCATACTGGGCGGCGAGCAGTACTTC. Protein sequence: CASILGGEQYF.

This clonotype was seen more than once but under ten times. The V gene is TRBV15, the J gene TRBJ2-3; D is possibly TRBD1 or TRBD2 (6 bases each). The CDR3 consists of 14 residues. Germline CDR1 reads LNHNV; CDR2 reads YYDKDF (reference sequence). Trimming stripped 6 bases from V and 5 bases from J, with 15 bases between. CDR3 coding DNA: TGTGCCACCAGAGTGGGGGGCCGAAGAGATACGCAGTATTTT. This codes for CATRVGGRRDTQYF.

This clonotype turned up a few times. The chain couples TRBV6-2 or TRBV6-3 to TRBJ1-1; D is possibly TRBD1 (6 bases). This CDR3 comprises 14 residues. With 10 bases removed from V and 0 bases from J, the gap between germline ends came to 15 bases. CDR1 is MNHEY, CDR2 SVGEGT, per germline. The CDR3 nucleotides are TGTGCCACAGGGGCAGACACGTTGAACACTGAAGCTTTCTTT. This encodes CATGADTLNTEAFF.

The V and J genes are TRBV28 and TRBJ1-1; maybe TRBD1 (5 bases). Per germline, CDR1 MDHEN and CDR2 SYDVKM. V lost 7 bases to trimming and J lost 10 bases, with 16 bases between them. CDR3 length equals 12 residues. CDR3 region: CASNAAGGRAFF. CDR3 coding DNA: TGTGCCAGCAACGCCGCGGGGGGTCGAGCTTTCTTT. Drawing the rest from reference TRBV28 and TRBJ1-1, the complete variable domain is DVKVTQSSRYLVKRTGEKVFLECVQDMDHENMFWYRQDPGLGLRLIYFSYDVKMKEKGDIPEGYSVSREKKERFSLILESASTNQTSMYLCASNAAGGRAFFGQGTRLTVV.

The chain is built from TRBV6-1 and TRBJ1-4; possible D gene TRBD1, 5 bases. The V gene lost 4 bases and the J gene lost 2 bases, with 17 bases spanning the gap. This CDR3 has 17 amino acids. Germline V CDR1 and CDR2: MNHNS, SASEGT. The CDR3 is CASSGRGRGLTNEKLFF. DNA for the CDR3: TGTGCCAGCAGTGGAAGGGGAAGGGGACTCACTAATGAAAAACTGTTTTTT.

This clonotype was picked up many times. The chain uses TRBV29-1 and TRBJ1-4, with D possibly matching TRBD1 (5 bases). Germline V CDR1 and CDR2: SQVTM, ANQGSEA. V gave up 8 bases and J gave up 6 bases, with 16 bases separating them. The CDR3 length is 13 residues. The CDR3 DNA sequence: TGCAGCACCGCGCCAAGGGGTCATGAAAAACTGTTTTTT. Translation: CSTAPRGHEKLFF.

This clonotype was recorded at least ten times. The rearrangement uses TRBV28 and TRBJ1-1, with D unclear. Germline CDR1 and CDR2: MDHEN and SYDVKM. V gave up 3 bases and J gave up 9 bases, with 14 bases separating them. This CDR3 contains 13 residues. CDR3 region: CASSFQQQFQAFF. Here the CDR3 DNA reads TGTGCCAGCAGTTTTCAACAGCAGTTTCAAGCTTTCTTT.

This clonotype was seen at least ten times. The J gene is TRBJ2-1, the V gene TRBV4-3; 9 nucleotides align to TRBD2. V lost 7 bases, J lost 8 bases, and 12 bases stayed unmatched. Germline V gives CDR1 LGHNA, CDR2 YSLEER. CDR3 length: 15 residues. CDR3 loop: CASTPRRGGLDEQFF. The DNA for the CDR3 is TGCGCCAGCACCCCGCGGCGGGGGGGCCTCGATGAGCAGTTCTTC.